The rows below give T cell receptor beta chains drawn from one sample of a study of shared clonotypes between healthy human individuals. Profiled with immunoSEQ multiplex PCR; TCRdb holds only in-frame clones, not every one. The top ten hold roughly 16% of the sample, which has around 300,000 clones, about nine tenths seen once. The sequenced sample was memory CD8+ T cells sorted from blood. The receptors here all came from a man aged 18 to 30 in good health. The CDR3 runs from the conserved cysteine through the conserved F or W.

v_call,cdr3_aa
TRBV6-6,CASSLGETQYF
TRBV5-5,CASSGTGGLNQPQHF
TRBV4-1,CASRNGGGLSNEQFF
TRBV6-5,CASSYPSDRGGYEQYF
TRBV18,CASSPLAGDLNTQYF
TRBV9,CASSLSPGYEQYF
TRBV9,CASSPLIAGGPHEQYF
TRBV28,CASRSDSFPSYEQYF
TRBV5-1,CASSLGQWNTEAFF
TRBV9,CASSVDDRYEQYF
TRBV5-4,CASSLQDRGVYEQYF
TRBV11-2,CASSLRSNAGKRYTEAFF
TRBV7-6,CASSPQATEAFF
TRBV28,CASRAGEGARQPQHF
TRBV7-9,CASSLETAGETQYF
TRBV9,CASSLLTGLSEKLFF